This is a list of T cell receptor beta chains from one sample in a study of shared clonotypes between healthy human individuals. TCRdb keeps only in-frame clones here, not all; method: immunoSEQ multiplex PCR. The table lists 2 million to 2.5 million clones, approximately 95% of them singletons. The sample consisted of naive CD4+ T cells sorted from blood. These receptors all come from a man aged 18-30 years in good health. Each CDR3 is given with its conserved first and last residue. A D gene is named only where the DNA matches it firmly. Clone size is given for some rows only: seen once, a few or many times, or a class if the clone is expanded.

clone size,D gene,V gene,J gene,CDR3 protein,CDR3 DNA
-,TRBD1,TRBV2,TRBJ2-5,CASSRQGVRQETQYF,TGTGCCAGCAGTAGACAGGGGGTCAGACAAGAGACCCAGTACTTC
-,-,TRBV4-1,TRBJ2-1,CASSQNRLGEQFF,TGCGCCAGCAGCCAAAATCGTCTCGGTGAGCAGTTCTTC
once,-,TRBV19,TRBJ2-5,CASSPGSTGETQYF,TGTGCCAGCTCTCCGGGGTCAACAGGGGAGACCCAGTACTTC
-,-,TRBV2,TRBJ1-6,CASSGPSHSPLHF,TGTGCCAGCAGTGGACCTTCACATTCACCCCTCCACTTT
-,TRBD2,TRBV4-1,TRBJ2-2,CASSQDRLRSGRYAGELFF,TGCGCCAGCAGCCAAGATAGACTTCGGAGCGGGAGATATGCCGGGGAGCTGTTTTTT
-,-,TRBV7-9,TRBJ2-5,CASSLAPETQYF,TGTGCCAGCAGCTTAGCGCCGGAGACCCAGTACTTC
once,TRBD2,TRBV7-2,TRBJ2-7,CASSLVAGGPYEQYF,TGTGCCAGCAGCTTAGTGGCGGGGGGACCTTACGAGCAGTACTTC
-,-,TRBV27,TRBJ2-5,CASSGFSGEETQYF,TGTGCCAGCAGTGGGTTCTCCGGGGAAGAGACCCAGTACTTC
-,-,TRBV5-6,TRBJ1-4,CASSLSEKLFF,TGTGCCAGCAGCTTGAGTGAAAAACTGTTTTTT
-,-,TRBV5-1,TRBJ1-3,CASSPGDTRSGNTIYF,TGCGCCAGCAGCCCGGGGGACACCCGCTCTGGAAACACCATATATTTT
-,-,TRBV11-2,TRBJ1-2,CASSLNRNYGYTF,TGTGCCAGCAGCTTGAATCGAAACTATGGCTACACCTTC